This T cell receptor (beta chain) was sequenced during a study of blood T cell repertoires in COVID-19. Study as a whole: The United States, Italy and Spain supplied acute and convalescent COVID-19 samples.

Germline assignment: CDR1 SGHRS and CDR2 YFSETQ. Trimming took 0 bases from V and 4 from J, leaving 10 bases between them. The CDR3 is 14 residues long. Produced via immunoSEQ multiplex PCR; TCRdb's table is partial and in-frame only. The table has some 380,000 clones, about 90% seen once. The clonotype originates from a man younger than 45 who had recovered from COVID-19. This chain uses TRBV5-1 with TRBJ1-1; D gene uncertain. The sequenced sample consisted of PBMCs or T cells enriched from blood (not recorded which). CDR3 protein: CASSLEGRSTEAFF. As DNA, the CDR3 is TGCGCCAGCAGCTTGGAAGGGAGGAGCACTGAAGCTTTCTTT.